A selection of T cell receptor beta chains follows, all from one sample in a study of blood T cells in healthy people across ages. MiXCR was run by TCRdb on the 5' RACE reads, yielding one entry per CDR3 protein. Altogether about 320,000 distinct CDR3 sequences are present, around 29% being singletons, with the ten largest covering roughly 30%. Input material: blood. All receptors derive from a woman in her 70s in good health. Both conserved end residues are part of each CDR3. A D gene is named only where the DNA matches it firmly. The size of a clone is reported for some rows only, either as once, few or many, or as a class for expanded clones.

.,.,TRBV19,TRBJ2-2,CASRGRGLSGELFF,TGTGCCAGTAGAGGCCGGGGGCTAAGCGGGGAGCTGTTTTTT
.,.,TRBV20-1,TRBJ1-2,CSARATPGSPLDYGYTF,TGCAGTGCTAGAGCCACACCAGGGTCCCCATTAGACTATGGCTACACCTTC
.,TRBD2,TRBV7-2,TRBJ2-1,CASSQRGPSYNEQFF,TGTGCCAGCAGCCAGCGGGGGCCTTCCTACAATGAGCAGTTCTTC
few,.,TRBV7-2,TRBJ2-7,CASTLSGGGQYEQYF,TGTGCCAGCACCCTAAGTGGGGGGGGGCAGTACGAGCAGTACTTC
few,TRBD1,TRBV5-1,TRBJ1-4,CASRRGDSEKLFF,TGCGCCAGCAGACGAGGGGACAGTGAAAAACTGTTTTTT
few,.,TRBV2,TRBJ2-7,CASQQGYDEQYF,TGTGCCAGCCAACAGGGTTACGACGAGCAGTACTTC
.,TRBD2,TRBV20-1,TRBJ2-3,CSARTRTSGSADTQYF,TGCAGTGCTAGGACCCGGACTAGCGGGAGCGCGGATACGCAGTATTTT
few,.,TRBV11-2,TRBJ1-1,CASSNRFEAFF,TGTGCCAGCAGCAATCGCTTTGAAGCTTTCTTT
many,.,TRBV6-5,TRBJ1-2,CASSYSRDHYGYTF,TGTGCCAGCAGTTACTCACGGGATCACTATGGCTACACCTTC
.,TRBD2,TRBV28,TRBJ2-7,CASTLKRRTSGYEQYF,TGTGCCAGCACCCTAAAGAGGAGGACTAGCGGCTACGAGCAGTACTTC
few,.,TRBV29-1,TRBJ1-4,CSETEKLFF,TGCAGCGAAACCGAAAAACTGTTTTTT
many,.,TRBV7-9,TRBJ2-7,CASSLTDGYEQYF,TGTGCCAGCAGCTTAACCGACGGCTACGAGCAGTACTTC
.,.,TRBV28,TRBJ2-3,CASWLWGTDTQYF,TGTGCCAGCTGGCTATGGGGCACAGATACGCAGTATTTT
.,.,TRBV5-1,TRBJ1-2,CASSLDSLDTYGYTF,TGCGCCAGCAGCTTGGACAGCCTAGATACTTATGGCTACACCTTC